The 13 T cell receptor beta chains below all came from one sample that was sequenced in a study of post-analysis software for immune sequencing data. Their antigens remain unidentified. Sequencing libraries made from TCR beta cDNA carried unique molecular identifiers. Via MiXCR, TCRdb re-called the PCR reads, giving one row per CDR3 protein. The repertoire holds about 500,000 distinct CDR3 sequences, with around 40% as singletons. General study results and limits: Among four or five TRBV segments more frequent in patients than controls were TRBV5-6, TRBV5-1 and TRBV20-1.

Sequences were obtained from blood. The receptors stem from a girl aged 10-17 years with multiple sclerosis.

This clonotype was detected a few times. V and J are TRBV29-1 and TRBJ2-1; 9 bases map to TRBD2. The germline V gene encodes CDR1 SQVTM and CDR2 ANQGSEA. V lost 5 bases to trimming and J lost 7 bases; unmatched junction nucleotides: 3. CDR3 length: 12 amino acids. The CDR3 DNA reads TGCAGCGTTAGCGGGAGGCGAAATGAGCAGTTCTTC. It is translated as CSVSGRRNEQFF.

In its sample, this clonotype was seen once. With a much larger clone just one base away, this may be a read error. The rearrangement links TRBV7-2 to TRBJ2-7; D call uncertain. CDR3 length: 14 amino acids. Germline V gene data show CDR1 as SGHTA and CDR2 as FQGNSA. With 3 bases removed from V and 3 bases from J, the gap between germline ends came to 12 bases. Written as DNA, the CDR3 is TGTGCCAGCAGCTTTGGCAGTGGGGTCTACGAGCAGTACTTC. Protein product: CASSFGSGVYEQYF.

This clonotype appeared a few times. V gene TRBV28 combines with J gene TRBJ2-1; D might be TRBD2 (6 bases). CDR1 and CDR2 from the germline V gene are MDHEN and SYDVKM. The CDR3 runs to 16 residues. Trimming took off 4 bases at V and 10 bases at J, with 23 bases between the two ends. The CDR3 region has the DNA TGTGCCAGCAGTTCCCTTCTCCGGGACTCCCGGGTAGAGCAGTTCTTC. This translates into CASSSLLRDSRVEQFF. Together with reference TRBV28 and TRBJ2-1, the CDR3 gives the full variable domain: DVKVTQSSRYLVKRTGEKVFLECVQDMDHENMFWYRQDPGLGLRLIYFSYDVKMKEKGDIPEGYSVSREKKERFSLILESASTNQTSMYLCASSSLLRDSRVEQFFGPGTRLTVL.

This clonotype was counted a few times. The J gene is TRBJ2-3, the V gene TRBV20-1; no firm D call. The CDR3 totals 14 residues. Trimming cost V 2 bases and J 4 bases, with 13 bases left between them. CDR1 is DFQATT, CDR2 SNEGSKA, per germline (reference sequence). CDR3 DNA sequence: TGCAGTGCTAGATCCGTCTATGGGGCAGATACGCAGTATTTT. This sequence encodes CSARSVYGADTQYF.

The chain links TRBV10-3 to TRBJ1-6; D is undetermined. The CDR3 contains 13 residues. With 7 bases removed from V and 8 bases from J, the gap between germline ends came to 12 bases. The germline CDR1 and CDR2 sequences are ENHRY and SYGVKD. CDR3 amino acids: CAITSGFDSPLHF. CDR3 bases: TGTGCCATCACGAGCGGTTTTGATTCACCCCTCCACTTT.

This sequence joins TRBV10-3 and TRBJ2-7; no definite D call. Germline values: CDR1 ENHRY, CDR2 SYGVKD. Trimming took 0 bases from V and 6 from J, leaving 12 bases between them. The CDR3 totals 14 residues. The CDR3 sequence: CAISESAGEVEQYF. The CDR3 DNA follows: TGTGCCATCAGTGAGTCCGCAGGCGAGGTCGAGCAGTACTTC.

The V call is TRBV20-1, the J call TRBJ1-2, with 8 bases matching TRBD1. V was clipped by 1 base and J by 8 bases; unmatched bases: 18. From germline, CDR1 is DFQATT and CDR2 SNEGSKA (reference sequence). The CDR3 is made up of 17 amino acids. The DNA for the CDR3 is TGCAGTGCTAGAGTCCGGCAGGGGGCCGCGGGCCTCTACGGCTACACCTTC. Translation gives CSARVRQGAAGLYGYTF.

Details on this clonotype: The germline gene is not matched at one end of the junction; a read error may be the cause. The chain combines TRBV12-3 or TRBV12-4 with TRBJ2-7; 13 nucleotides match TRBD2. The CDR3 has 19 amino acids. CDR3 nucleotide sequence: TGTACCAGCAGTTTATCGTCCCGAGGACTAGCGGGAGTTAGGCGCGAGCAGTACTTC. Translated: CTSSLSSRGLAGVRREQYF.

This clonotype was counted a few times. This sequence joins TRBV6-5 and TRBJ1-2; TRBD1 might be the D (6 bases). The V end lost 0 bases, the J end lost 2 bases, and 10 bases lay between the germline ends. Germline V CDR1 and CDR2: MNHEY, SVGAGI. This CDR3 comprises 15 residues. CDR3: CASSYSPGANYGYTF. The CDR3, as DNA: TGTGCCAGCAGTTACTCTCCAGGGGCGAACTATGGCTACACCTTC.

The gene calls are TRBV2 and TRBJ2-1; D not resolved. The ends were cut back, 8 bases at V and 3 bases at J, with 5 bases in the middle. Germline V CDR1 and CDR2: SNHLY, FYNNEI. CDR3 size: 11 residues. CDR3 in amino acids: CASWDYNEQFF. The CDR3, as DNA: TGTGCCAGCTGGGACTACAATGAGCAGTTCTTC.

This clonotype was observed a handful of times. The chain recombines TRBV6-2 or TRBV6-3 with TRBJ2-1, with D possibly matching TRBD2 (5 bases). The CDR3 is 14 amino acids. V gave up 6 bases and J gave up 4 bases, with 13 bases separating them. CDR1 is MNHEY, CDR2 SVGEGT, per germline. The CDR3 region has the DNA TGTGCCAGCAGCCCGGTTTCGGGGTACAATGAGCAGTTCTTC. This gives the protein CASSPVSGYNEQFF.

The chain employs TRBV18 and TRBJ2-7, with TRBD1 matching over 11 bases. V was clipped by 4 bases and J by 7 bases; unmatched bases: 9. The CDR3 has 15 amino acids. Germline CDR1 and CDR2: KGHSH and LQKENI. For the CDR3, the DNA is TGTGCCAGCTCACACCGGGACAGGGGGTGTCGAGAGCAGTACTTC. It codes for CASSHRDRGCREQYF. Full variable domain (missing parts from reference TRBV18 and TRBJ2-7): NAGVMQNPRHLVRRRGQEARLRCSPMKGHSHVYWYRQLPEEGLKFMVYLQKENIIDESGMPKERFSAEFPKEGPSILRIQQVVRGDSAAYFCASSHRDRGCREQYFGPGTRLTVT.

This clonotype appeared a few times. The gene calls are TRBV7-3 and TRBJ2-3; D is uncertain. Per the germline V gene, CDR1 is SGHTA and CDR2 is FQGTGA. V shed 1 base and J shed 2 bases, with 13 bases lying between them. The CDR3 totals 16 residues. CDR3: CASSLKPPAHTDTQYF. The CDR3, as DNA: TGTGCCAGCAGCTTAAAGCCCCCCGCCCACACAGATACGCAGTATTTT.